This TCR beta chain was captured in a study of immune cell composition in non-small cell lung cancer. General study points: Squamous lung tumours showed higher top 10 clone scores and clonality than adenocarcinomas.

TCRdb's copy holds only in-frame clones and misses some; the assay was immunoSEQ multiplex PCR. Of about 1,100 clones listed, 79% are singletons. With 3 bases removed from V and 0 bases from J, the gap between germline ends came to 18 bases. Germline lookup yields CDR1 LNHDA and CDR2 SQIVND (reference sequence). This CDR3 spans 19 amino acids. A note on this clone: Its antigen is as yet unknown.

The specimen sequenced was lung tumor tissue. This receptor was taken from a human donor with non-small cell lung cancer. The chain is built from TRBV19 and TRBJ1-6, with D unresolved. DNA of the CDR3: TGTGCCAGTAGTATTGGAGGGCAATATGGGGTCTCCTATAATTCACCCCTCCACTTT. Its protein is CASSIGGQYGVSYNSPLHF.